This T cell receptor (beta chain) was captured in a study of PD-L1 blockade in urothelial cancer. Study background: Prior chemotherapy ranged from 0 to 3 regimens per patient. Timepoints chosen for blood analysis were 3 weeks (second dose) and 6 weeks after treatment start. Per blood sample, T cells had a median of 141,255.

The V and J ends lost 3 bases and 3 bases, in that order; junction bases with no gene match: 1. The V gene's germline CDR1 is KGHSH and CDR2 LQKENI. There are 15 residues in the CDR3. Study-wide results and caveats: Enhanced expansion of tumor-associated blood clones at 3 weeks characterized durable-benefit patients.

Concerning this clone itself: Antigen specificity is unknown. The same CDR3 arises from other DNA sequences in this sample as well.

TCRdb's table, derived via immunoSEQ multiplex PCR, lists solely in-frame clones and lacks some. The table has 75,000 to 90,000 clones, about 81% seen once; the top ten hold approximately 9.5%. The chain links TRBV18 to TRBJ2-2; 10 bases fit TRBD1. This TCR derives from a man in his 70s with urothelial cancer. The sequencing here drew on PBMCs, taken around atezolizumab (anti-PD-L1) treatment. CDR3 coding DNA: TGTGCCAGCTCACCCGGGACAGGGGACACCGGGGAGCTGTTTTTT. It yields the protein CASSPGTGDTGELFF.